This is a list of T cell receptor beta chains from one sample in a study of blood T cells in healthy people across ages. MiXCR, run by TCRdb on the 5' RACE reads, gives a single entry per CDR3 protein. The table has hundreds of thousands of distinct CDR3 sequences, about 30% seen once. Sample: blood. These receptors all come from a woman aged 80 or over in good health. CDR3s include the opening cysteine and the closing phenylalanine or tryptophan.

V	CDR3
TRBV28	CASSLLPGSYEQYF
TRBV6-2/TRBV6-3	CASSYSNMNTGAFF
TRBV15	CATSNRGEKGPQETQYF
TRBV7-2	CASSPTDGVGTEAFF
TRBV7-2	CASRLTGQGARTGELFF
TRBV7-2	CASSLYGAGNTEAFF
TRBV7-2	CASSPWRNSPLHF
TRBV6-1	CASSDSPTGGFF
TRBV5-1	CASSLEVKGKNTEAFF
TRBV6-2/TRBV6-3	CASSYWGLAGSGTQYF
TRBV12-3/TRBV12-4	CASSPAVTGGHEQYF
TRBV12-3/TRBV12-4	CAGRDTSGQKQYF
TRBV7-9	CVSSFDRDEQFF
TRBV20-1	CSAPRTGGRRAFF
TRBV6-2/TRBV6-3	CASSYSFRWNHMNTEAFF
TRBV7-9	CASNKQGVNYEQYF
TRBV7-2	CASSLVVAGGEETQYF
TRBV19	CASSMRRGNEQFF
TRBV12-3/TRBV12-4	CASSPSTGPYSPLHF
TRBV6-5	CASSYYRVSYNEQFF
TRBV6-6	CASTEGLAGPYNEQFF
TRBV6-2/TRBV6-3	CASSSNAFDSGGPQHF
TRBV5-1	CASNRGDRGENIQYF
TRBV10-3	CAISATLAGGQTDTQYF
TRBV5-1	CASSSLGTTSFYEQYF
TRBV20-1	CSALKGGWKAFF
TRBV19	CASSISETQYF